Following are 25 T cell receptor beta chains from one sample sequenced in a study of T cell responses to AZD1222 COVID-19 vaccine. Assay: immunoSEQ multiplex PCR; the TCRdb copy retains only in-frame clones and omits some. This table has 200,000 to 250,000 clones, roughly 91% appearing once. The sequencing used peripheral blood, collected on day 0 of MenACWY control vaccination. Source of these receptors: an adult in good health.

This clone was recorded only once. The CDR3 sequence is CASSETGAGEKLFF. In DNA, the CDR3 is TGTGCCAGCAGCGAGACAGGGGCGGGAGAAAAACTGTTTTTT. The chain links TRBV7-2 to TRBJ1-4, with TRBD1 identical over 8 bases. V shed 5 bases and J 8 bases; nucleotides not matched to a gene: 7. The V gene's germline CDR1 is SGHTA and CDR2 FQGNSA. The CDR3 sequence is 14 residues long. Filled out from reference TRBV7-2 and TRBJ1-4, the complete variable domain reads GAGVSQSPSNKVTEKGKDVELRCDPISGHTALYWYRQSLGQGLEFLIYFQGNSAPDKSGLPSDRFSAERTGGSVSTLTIQRTQQEDSAVYLCASSETGAGEKLFFGSGTQLSVL.

This chain connects TRBV5-1 to TRBJ1-2, with a weak D call TRBD1 (5 bases). The CDR3 is 14 residues long. V was trimmed by 4 bases and J by 2 bases, leaving 12 bases between them. The germline V gene has CDR1 SGHRS and CDR2 YFSETQ. The CDR3 spells CASSPLTENYGYTF. CDR3 nucleotides: TGCGCCAGCAGCCCATTGACAGAGAACTATGGCTACACCTTC. Drawing the rest from reference TRBV5-1 and TRBJ1-2, the complete variable domain is KAGVTQTPRYLIKTRGQQVTLSCSPISGHRSVSWYQQTPGQGLQFLFEYFSETQRNKGNFPGRFSGRQFSNSRSEMNVSTLELGDSALYLCASSPLTENYGYTFGSGTRLTVV.

V is TRBV28 and J is TRBJ1-1; TRBD1 might be the D (5 bases). This CDR3 comprises 14 residues. V was clipped by 3 bases and J by 1 base, with 9 bases between them. In germline, CDR1 is MDHEN, CDR2 SYDVKM. For the CDR3, the DNA is TGTGCCAGCAGTTTTCAGGGCCCGAACACTGAAGCTTTCTTT. Protein product: CASSFQGPNTEAFF.

V is TRBV19 and J is TRBJ2-2; 9 nucleotides match TRBD1. Trimming removed 4 bases from V and 5 bases from J; junction bases left unmatched: 5. The CDR3 covers 15 residues. CDR1 and CDR2 (germline): LNHDA, SQIVND (reference sequence). The CDR3 loop is CASSTGTGLTGELFF. As DNA, the CDR3 is TGTGCCAGTAGTACGGGGACAGGGTTAACCGGGGAGCTGTTTTTT.

The chain has TRBV11-3 and TRBJ2-7; D might be TRBD2 (6 bases). The V gene's germline CDR1 is SGHNT and CDR2 YENEEA. The germline V and J ends were trimmed by 5 bases and 0 bases, with 14 bases remaining between them. The CDR3 totals 15 residues. The CDR3 nucleotides are TGTGCCAGCAGCCCCTTGGCGGGGTCCTCCTACGAGCAGTACTTC. This translates into CASSPLAGSSYEQYF.

V gene TRBV7-2 combines with J gene TRBJ1-4; D unclear. CDR1 is SGHTA and CDR2 is FQGNSA in the germline V gene. The CDR3 sequence is 15 residues long. The V end was cut by 1 base, the J end by 5 bases, with 11 bases between. The CDR3 DNA follows: TGTGCCAGCAGCTTAGTCCGAGGCCGGAATGAAAAACTGTTTTTT. Amino acid sequence: CASSLVRGRNEKLFF.

The rearrangement uses TRBV7-9 and TRBJ2-7, with no clear D. V lost 0 bases to trimming and J lost 3 bases, with 9 bases between them. The CDR3 covers 14 residues. CDR1 is SEHNR, CDR2 FQNEAQ, per germline (reference sequence). The CDR3 coding sequence is TGTGCCAGCAGCTTAGCCTCCAAAAGCTACGAGCAGTACTTC. Protein product: CASSLASKSYEQYF. The variable domain in full, with the rest retrieved from reference TRBV7-9 and TRBJ2-7, is DTGVSQNPRHKITKRGQNVTFRCDPISEHNRLYWYRQTLGQGPEFLTYFQNEAQLEKSRLLSDRFSAERPKGSFSTLEIQRTEQGDSAMYLCASSLASKSYEQYFGPGTRLTVT.

The chain recombines TRBV2 with TRBJ1-2, with D maybe TRBD1 (5 bases). Germline CDR1 SNHLY, CDR2 FYNNEI. Trimming stripped 6 bases from V and 4 bases from J, with 18 bases between. The CDR3 is made up of 15 amino acids. In DNA, the CDR3 is TGTGCCAGCAGGTATCTTTTGACCGGGGGCTATGGCTACACCTTC. It codes for CASRYLLTGGYGYTF. The complete variable domain, with remaining parts taken from reference TRBV2 and TRBJ1-2, reads EPEVTQTPSHQVTQMGQEVILRCVPISNHLYFYWYRQILGQKVEFLVSFYNNEISEKSEIFDDQFSVERPDGSNFTLKIRSTKLEDSAMYFCASRYLLTGGYGYTFGSGTRLTVV.

V and J are TRBV3-1 (or the pseudogene TRBV3-2) and TRBJ1-1; D may be TRBD1 (6 bases). The V gene's germline CDR1 is LGHDT and CDR2 YNNKEL (reference sequence). The V end lost 2 bases, the J end lost 5 bases, and 15 bases lay between the germline ends. This CDR3 is built from 15 residues. DNA for the CDR3: TGTGCCAGCAGCCAAACCCTACAGGGTTTGACTGAAGCTTTCTTT. Residues: CASSQTLQGLTEAFF.

The rearrangement links TRBV5-1 to TRBJ1-1; D possibly corresponds to TRBD1 (6 bases). Trimming shortened V by 0 bases and J by 1 base, and 10 bases separated the two germline ends. CDR1 is SGHRS and CDR2 is YFSETQ in the germline V gene. The CDR3 is 15 amino acids. The CDR3 bases are TGCGCCAGCAGCTTGGCCCCAGGGGCGAACACTGAAGCTTTCTTT. This sequence encodes CASSLAPGANTEAFF.

This clone came up once. The genes are TRBV5-4 and TRBJ2-7, with 7 bases aligning to TRBD1. Losses at the gene ends were 0 bases for V and 6 bases for J; bases not matched to a gene: 9. Germline values: CDR1 SGHNT, CDR2 YYREEE (reference sequence). CDR3 length: 15 amino acids. This CDR3 is CASSLVGSGQIEQYF. The CDR3 DNA reads TGTGCCAGCAGCTTGGTCGGGTCGGGACAGATCGAGCAGTACTTC. Complete variable domain (other parts from reference TRBV5-4 and TRBJ2-7): ETGVTQSPTHLIKTRGQQVTLRCSSQSGHNTVSWYQQALGQGPQFIFQYYREEENGRGNFPPRFSGLQFPNYSSELNVNALELDDSALYLCASSLVGSGQIEQYFGPGTRLTVT.

This clone was counted once. V gene TRBV9 combines with J gene TRBJ2-2, with D tentatively TRBD2 (6 bases). This CDR3 contains 15 residues. From germline, CDR1 is SGDLS and CDR2 YYNGEE. The V gene lost 0 bases and the J gene lost 4 bases, with 10 bases spanning the gap. The CDR3 sequence: CASSVASGVTGELFF. The CDR3 nucleotides read TGTGCCAGCAGCGTAGCTTCGGGGGTCACCGGGGAGCTGTTTTTT. Full variable domain (remainder filled in from reference TRBV9 and TRBJ2-2): DSGVTQTPKHLITATGQRVTLRCSPRSGDLSVYWYQQSLDQGLQFLIQYYNGEERAKGNILERFSAQQFPDLHSELNLSSLELGDSALYFCASSVASGVTGELFFGEGSRLTVL.

This sequence joins TRBV19 and TRBJ1-6, with D maybe TRBD1 (6 bases). This CDR3 is 14 amino acids long. Trimming pared 6 bases from V and 7 bases from J, leaving 13 bases between. Germline values: CDR1 LNHDA, CDR2 SQIVND (reference sequence). The CDR3, as DNA: TGTGCCAGTAGGGGAGGACAGAACAATTCACCCCTCCACTTT. Encoded protein: CASRGGQNNSPLHF.

CDR3: CASSHRTGTNNSPLHF. The CDR3 nucleotides are TGTGCCAGCAGCCACAGGACAGGGACCAATAATTCACCCCTCCACTTT. The chain uses TRBV3-1 (or the pseudogene TRBV3-2) and TRBJ1-6; 8 nucleotides agree with TRBD1. The CDR3 is made up of 16 amino acids. J was trimmed by 5 bases and V by 3 bases; bases with no gene match: 6. Germline lookup yields CDR1 LGHDT and CDR2 YNNKEL (reference sequence).

V usage is TRBV2 and J usage is TRBJ2-5; TRBD2 aligns across 11 bases. The CDR3 spans 17 residues. Per the germline V gene, CDR1 is SNHLY and CDR2 is FYNNEI. V gave up 7 bases and J gave up 6 bases; unmatched junction bases: 16. The CDR3 loop reads CASIAGTSGDSAQTQYF. CDR3 bases: TGTGCCAGCATCGCAGGGACTAGCGGAGACTCCGCGCAGACCCAGTACTTC.

The CDR3 loop reads CASSFTLTSLAYEQYF. The CDR3 DNA reads as TGTGCCAGCAGTTTTACCTTGACTAGCCTTGCCTACGAGCAGTACTTC. V gene TRBV27 combines with J gene TRBJ2-7, with 7 bases fitting TRBD2. This CDR3 has 16 amino acids. Germline V gives CDR1 MNHEY, CDR2 SMNVEV (reference sequence). With 3 bases clipped from V and 2 bases from J, the junction kept 10 bases outside the gene matches.

The rearrangement joins TRBV3-1 (or the pseudogene TRBV3-2) to TRBJ1-1, with 8 nucleotides matching TRBD1. This CDR3 has 15 amino acids. The J segment lost 4 bases and the V segment lost 5 bases, leaving 9 bases of the junction unmatched. Looked up from germline, CDR1 is LGHDT and CDR2 is YNNKEL (reference sequence). The CDR3 coding sequence is TGTGCCAGCAGCAAGGGGACAGGTCTCCCCACTGAAGCTTTCTTT. Its translation is CASSKGTGLPTEAFF.

The rearrangement links TRBV2 to TRBJ2-4, with D perhaps matching TRBD2 (5 bases). This CDR3 contains 14 residues. V was trimmed by 6 bases and J by 1 base, leaving 10 bases between them. Germline loops: CDR1 SNHLY, CDR2 FYNNEI. The CDR3 sequence is CASRSSWAKNIQYF. CDR3 nucleotide sequence: TGTGCCAGCAGGTCTAGCTGGGCCAAAAACATTCAGTACTTC.

V gene TRBV9 combines with J gene TRBJ1-1, with D tentatively TRBD1 (6 bases). Trimming stripped 0 bases from V and 0 bases from J, with 9 bases between. Germline V gene sequence: CDR1 SGDLS, CDR2 YYNGEE. The CDR3 runs to 15 residues. The CDR3 loop is CASSVGGTLNTEAFF. CDR3 DNA sequence: TGTGCCAGCAGCGTAGGAGGGACACTGAACACTGAAGCTTTCTTT.

J is TRBJ1-5 and V is TRBV29-1, with D hard to call. The CDR3 sequence is 13 residues long. Germline V CDR1 and CDR2: SQVTM, ANQGSEA. V lost 4 bases to trimming and J lost 4 bases, with 11 bases between them. The CDR3 nucleotides read TGCAGCGTTGCGGGCCAGGTTAATCAGCCCCAGCATTTT. Translated: CSVAGQVNQPQHF.

V gene TRBV4-1 combines with J gene TRBJ2-1; D possibly corresponds to TRBD1 (5 bases). The germline CDR1 and CDR2 sequences are MGHRA and YSYEKL. The V gene lost 4 bases and the J gene lost 5 bases, with 12 bases spanning the gap. The CDR3 extends over 14 amino acids. The CDR3: CASSLSAGHNEQFF. The CDR3 DNA reads as TGCGCCAGCAGCCTCAGCGCAGGGCACAATGAGCAGTTCTTC.

This chain joins TRBV28 and TRBJ2-5; maybe TRBD1 (6 bases). The CDR3 is 14 amino acids. Deletions cut 8 bases from V and 3 bases from J, with 16 bases between. Germline-derived CDR1 and CDR2 are MDHEN and SYDVKM. In DNA form, the CDR3 reads TGTGCCAGCCTACGGACAGACAAGAAAGAGACCCAGTACTTC. It yields the protein CASLRTDKKETQYF.

The V call is TRBV5-1, the J call TRBJ2-3; D tentatively reads TRBD1 or TRBD2 (6 bases each). Germline CDR1 is SGHRS and CDR2 is YFSETQ. This CDR3 is built from 13 residues. Trimming cost V 5 bases and J 1 base, with 8 bases left between them. The CDR3 nucleotides are TGCGCCAGCAGTAGGGGGGGCACAGATACGCAGTATTTT. This gives the protein CASSRGGTDTQYF.

V is TRBV19 and J is TRBJ2-2; D perhaps matches TRBD2 (6 bases). Germline CDR1 LNHDA, CDR2 SQIVND (reference sequence). The CDR3 length is 15 residues. V was shortened by 5 bases and J by 2 bases, with 12 bases between the two germline ends. The CDR3 sequence is CASSVSGTNTGELFF. In nucleotides, the CDR3 is TGTGCCAGTAGTGTTAGCGGTACTAACACCGGGGAGCTGTTTTTT.

The chain carries TRBV6-5 and TRBJ2-5; 11 bases match TRBD2. The length of the CDR3 is 15 residues. In germline, CDR1 is MNHEY, CDR2 SVGAGI. With V trimmed by 2 bases and J by 5 bases, 4 bases remained unmatched. The CDR3 DNA follows: TGTGCCAGCAGTTACACGGGACTAGCGGTGGAGACCCAGTACTTC. Translation gives CASSYTGLAVETQYF.